A selection of T cell receptor beta chains follows, all from one sample in a study of T cell responses to AZD1222 COVID-19 vaccine. Sequencing was performed with immunoSEQ multiplex PCR; in TCRdb, only in-frame clones are kept and a portion is missing. The table includes over 130,000 clones, approximately 94% detected once. The sequences come from peripheral blood, collected on day 0 of AZD1222 vaccination. Receptors originate from an adult in good health. CDR3s include the opening cysteine and the closing phenylalanine or tryptophan. The D gene is left open where the match is weak. Size is omitted from some rows. Given values are once, few, many or a class for expanded clones.

d_call j_call v_call clone_size cdr3_nt cdr3_aa
- TRBJ2-2 TRBV3-1/TRBV3-2 once TGTGCCAGCAGCCTCCGAAACAAGCAGACAGCCGGGGAGCTGTTTTTT CASSLRNKQTAGELFF
- TRBJ1-2 TRBV24-1 - TGTGCCACCAGTGGAGGGGAGGACTATGGCTACACCTTC CATSGGEDYGYTF
TRBD1 TRBJ1-6 TRBV19 - TGTGCCAGTAGTGCTCGGGACAGGGATCTCTTACCCCTCCACTTT CASSARDRDLLPLHF
TRBD1 TRBJ1-2 TRBV2 - TGTGCCAGCAGTGGACAGGGGGCGACCTATGGCTACACCTTC CASSGQGATYGYTF
- TRBJ1-6 TRBV19 - TGTGCCAGCCGCCTAGGACGGGGTAATTCACCCCTCCACTTT CASRLGRGNSPLHF
- TRBJ1-2 TRBV7-9 - TGTGCCAGCAGCTTATCGCTTGATCACTATGGCTACACCTTC CASSLSLDHYGYTF
TRBD1 TRBJ1-2 TRBV27 - TGTGCCAGCAGTTTATCGAAGGGACAGGTAGTCTATGGCTACACCTTC CASSLSKGQVVYGYTF
TRBD1 TRBJ1-2 TRBV28 - TGTGCCAGCAGTTTAGGACAGGCGGACTATGGCTACACCTTC CASSLGQADYGYTF
TRBD1 TRBJ1-4 TRBV4-2 - TGTGCCAGCAGCCAGGCTCGGGACAGGGCAACTAATGAAAAACTGTTTTTT CASSQARDRATNEKLFF
TRBD1 TRBJ1-1 TRBV10-3 - TGTGCCATCAGTGAGTTGGGTAGAGGGACAGTGAACACTGAAGCTTTCTTT CAISELGRGTVNTEAFF
TRBD1 TRBJ1-5 TRBV6-5 - TGTGCCAGCAGCACAGGGGGTGTAAGCAATCAGCCCCAGCATTTT CASSTGGVSNQPQHF
TRBD2 TRBJ2-1 TRBV5-1 - TGCGCCAGCAGCTTAGGTAGCGGGGCGGGCACTGAGCAGTTCTTC CASSLGSGAGTEQFF
- TRBJ1-5 TRBV28 - TGTGCCAGCAGTTCAGGGTATAGCAATCAGCCCCAGCATTTT CASSSGYSNQPQHF
- TRBJ1-4 TRBV14 - TGTGCCAGCAGCCAGTTGGACAGTCTTACAACTAATGAAAAACTGTTTTTT CASSQLDSLTTNEKLFF
- TRBJ1-4 TRBV30 - TGTGCCTCCTTAATGGAGGCAACTAATGAAAAACTGTTTTTT CASLMEATNEKLFF
TRBD1 TRBJ1-1 TRBV19 - TGTGCCAGTAGGGCCCCCGACAGGGTAGGAACTGAAGCTTTCTTT CASRAPDRVGTEAFF
TRBD2 TRBJ2-1 TRBV5-1 - TGCGCCAGCAGCTTTTCTGCGGGGGGATACAATGAGCAGTTCTTC CASSFSAGGYNEQFF
- TRBJ2-1 TRBV30 - TGTGCCTGGAATATCCGGGACATACTCCGGGAGCAGTTCTTC CAWNIRDILREQFF
TRBD2 TRBJ2-1 TRBV15 - TGTGCCACCAGCCTACTAGCGGGCGCCAACAATGAGCAGTTCTTC CATSLLAGANNEQFF
TRBD2 TRBJ2-1 TRBV18 - TGTGCCAGCTCACCATGGACTAGCGGCTACAATGAGCAGTTCTTC CASSPWTSGYNEQFF